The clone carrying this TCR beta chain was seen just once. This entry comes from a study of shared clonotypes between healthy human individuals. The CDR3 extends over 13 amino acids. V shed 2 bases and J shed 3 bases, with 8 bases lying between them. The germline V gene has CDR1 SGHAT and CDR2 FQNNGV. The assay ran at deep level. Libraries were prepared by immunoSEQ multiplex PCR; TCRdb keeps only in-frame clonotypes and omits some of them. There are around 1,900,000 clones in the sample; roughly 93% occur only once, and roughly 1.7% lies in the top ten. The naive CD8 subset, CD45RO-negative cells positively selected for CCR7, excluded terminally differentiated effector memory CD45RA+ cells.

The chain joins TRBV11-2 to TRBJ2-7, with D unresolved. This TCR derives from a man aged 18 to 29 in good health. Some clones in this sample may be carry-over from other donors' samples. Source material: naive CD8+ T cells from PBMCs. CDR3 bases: TGTGCCAGCAGCTTATGGGCGGACTACGAGCAGTACTTC. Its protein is CASSLWADYEQYF.